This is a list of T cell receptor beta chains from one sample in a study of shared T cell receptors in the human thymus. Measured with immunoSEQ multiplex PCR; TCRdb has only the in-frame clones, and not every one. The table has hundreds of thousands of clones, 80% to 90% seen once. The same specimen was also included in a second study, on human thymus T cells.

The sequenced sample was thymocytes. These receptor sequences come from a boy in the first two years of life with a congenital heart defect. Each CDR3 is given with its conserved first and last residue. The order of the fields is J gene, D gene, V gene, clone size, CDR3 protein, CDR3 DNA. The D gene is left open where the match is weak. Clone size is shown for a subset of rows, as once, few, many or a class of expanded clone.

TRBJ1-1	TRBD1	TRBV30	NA	CAWSVLGQGVNTEAFF	TGTGCCTGGAGTGTACTGGGACAGGGTGTGAACACTGAAGCTTTCTTT
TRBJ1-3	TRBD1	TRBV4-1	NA	CASSQPGQGSSGNTIYF	TGCGCCAGCAGCCAACCGGGACAGGGGAGCTCTGGAAACACCATATATTTT
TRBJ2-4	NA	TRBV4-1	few	CASSPAPDLKNIQYF	TGCGCCAGCAGCCCCGCGCCCGACTTAAAAAACATTCAGTACTTC
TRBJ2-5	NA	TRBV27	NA	CASSPDRAGETQYF	TGTGCCAGCAGTCCAGATCGGGCGGGGGAGACCCAGTACTTC
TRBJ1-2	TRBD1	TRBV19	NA	CASSIEDWTGNYGYTF	TGTGCCAGTAGTATAGAAGACTGGACAGGGAACTATGGCTACACCTTC
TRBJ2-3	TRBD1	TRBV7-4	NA	CASSFPGQVGTDTQYF	TGTGCCAGCAGCTTTCCTGGACAGGTGGGCACAGATACGCAGTATTTT
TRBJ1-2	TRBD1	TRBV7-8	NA	CASSPDRGSRYGYTF	TGTGCCAGCAGCCCAGACAGGGGTAGCCGTTATGGCTACACCTTC
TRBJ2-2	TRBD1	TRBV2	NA	CASRERGQGTGELFF	TGTGCCAGCAGGGAAAGGGGACAGGGAACCGGGGAGCTGTTTTTT
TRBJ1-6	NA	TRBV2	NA	CASSDGQVDSPLHF	TGTGCCAGCAGTGATGGGCAGGTAGACTCACCCCTCCACTTT
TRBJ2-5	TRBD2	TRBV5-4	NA	CASSLGFQRGKTETQYF	TGTGCCAGCAGCTTGGGGTTCCAGCGGGGGAAGACGGAGACCCAGTACTTC
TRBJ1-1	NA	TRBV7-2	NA	CASSLRGWTEAFF	TGTGCCAGCAGCTTACGGGGGTGGACTGAAGCTTTCTTT